Sequencing of this TCR beta chain was carried out in a study of T cells in Graves' hyperthyroidism and ophthalmopathy. This clonotype was detected ten times or more. Its specificity is not known. Regions amplified from RNA transcripts were the TCR beta CDR3 regions. Researchers ran a first-round RT-PCR on the TCR CDR3 using the HTBI primer set. TCRdb reprocessed the multiplex PCR reads via MiXCR and lists one record per CDR3 protein. Of 350,000 to 400,000 distinct CDR3 sequences in the sample, 15% to 20% are singletons; the top ten hold 35% to 45%. Whole-study findings and limits: Progression to ophthalmopathy was predicted a median of approximately seven months early. Clonotypes that were expanded in thyroid above 0.001 mostly appeared in blood too. Classification by a 13 V-J model distinguished ophthalmopathy from stable hyperthyroidism.

For the diagnoses, clinical symptoms, serum thyroxine and TRAb, thyroid ultrasound and orbital computed tomography were used. The length of the CDR3 is 16 residues. Germline assignment: CDR1 SGHRS and CDR2 YFSETQ. The V and J ends lost 4 bases and 6 bases, in that order; junction bases with no gene match: 8. The chain joins TRBV5-1 to TRBJ2-1; TRBD2 aligns across 12 bases. The source material was blood. The receptor was derived from a man aged 18 to 29 with Graves' ophthalmopathy. The CDR3 loop reads CASSERTSGAANEQFF. CDR3 nucleotide sequence: TGCGCCAGCAGCGAACGGACTAGCGGGGCTGCCAATGAGCAGTTCTTC.